One sample yielded the 18 T cell receptor beta chains listed below, sequenced in a study of shared clonotypes between healthy human individuals. TCRdb's copy holds only in-frame clones and misses some; the assay was immunoSEQ multiplex PCR. The sample holds over 800,000 clones, nearly 95% seen once. CD8 cells classed as naive were CD45RO-negative and positively selected for CCR7, excluding terminally differentiated effector memory CD45RA+ cells. The sample taken for sequencing was naive CD8+ T cells sorted from blood. These receptors came from a man aged 25-45 years in good health.

The chain recombines TRBV29-1 with TRBJ2-7; 9 bases are shared with TRBD1. The CDR3 runs 15 residues. Germline V gives CDR1 SQVTM, CDR2 ANQGSEA. After removal of 6 bases from V and 1 base from J, the junction contained 10 bases not matched to a gene. CDR3 in DNA: TGCAGCGTCGCCCATCACGGACAGGGGTCCTACGAGCAGTACTTC. Its translation is CSVAHHGQGSYEQYF.

The V call is TRBV6-5, the J call TRBJ2-7, with TRBD2 matching 9 bases. The CDR3 is 16 residues long. V dropped 2 bases and J dropped 6; count of bases not matched to a gene: 11. Looked up from germline, CDR1 is MNHEY and CDR2 is SVGAGI. CDR3 nucleotides: TGTGCCAGCAGTTACGGTGCGGGAGGGCCTGGCGGCGAGCAGTACTTC. As protein: CASSYGAGGPGGEQYF.

The chain uses TRBV5-4 and TRBJ2-7, with D possibly matching TRBD2 (5 bases). CDR1 and CDR2 from the germline V gene are SGHNT and YYREEE (reference sequence). Deletions cut 3 bases from V and 3 bases from J, with 13 bases between. The length of the CDR3 is 14 residues. The CDR3 DNA reads as TGTGCCAGCAGCTACGGGGAAGGTATCTACGAGCAGTACTTC. Translation: CASSYGEGIYEQYF.

The J gene is TRBJ2-2, the V gene TRBV27; TRBD2 agrees at 9 bases. The CDR3 contains 14 residues. Trimming removed 8 bases from V and 6 bases from J; junction bases left unmatched: 7. Germline CDR1 reads MNHEY; CDR2 reads SMNVEV (reference sequence). This CDR3 is CASSSGLASGELFF. The CDR3, as DNA: TGTGCCAGCTCTTCCGGACTAGCGTCCGGGGAGCTGTTTTTT.

The CDR3 loop reads CASRSGRSSYNEQFF. The CDR3, as DNA: TGTGCCAGCAGGTCAGGGAGAAGCTCCTACAATGAGCAGTTCTTC. The chain combines TRBV7-9 with TRBJ2-1; D might be TRBD1 or TRBD2, each matching 5 bases. This CDR3 contains 15 residues. Trimming cost V 6 bases and J 0 bases, with 12 bases left between them. From germline, CDR1 is SEHNR and CDR2 FQNEAQ (reference sequence).

This clone was seen only once. The rearrangement joins TRBV4-1 to TRBJ2-4; maybe TRBD2 (6 bases). The CDR3 contains 16 residues. Germline values: CDR1 MGHRA, CDR2 YSYEKL. With 0 bases removed from V and 0 bases from J, the gap between germline ends came to 9 bases. CDR3 DNA sequence: TGCGCCAGCAGCCAAGACGGGGGACTAGCCAAAAACATTCAGTACTTC. Amino acids: CASSQDGGLAKNIQYF.

The rearrangement joins TRBV7-2 to TRBJ2-2, with 11 bases fitting TRBD2. The J segment lost 4 bases and the V segment lost 1 base, leaving 11 bases of the junction unmatched. Germline V gene lookup returns CDR1 SGHTA and CDR2 FQGNSA. This CDR3 region has 19 residues. The CDR3 loop is CASSLGWALTSGGTGELFF. In DNA, the CDR3 is TGTGCCAGCAGCTTAGGGTGGGCCTTAACTAGCGGGGGCACCGGGGAGCTGTTTTTT.

The chain couples TRBV7-9 to TRBJ2-7, with no clear D. V lost 3 bases and J lost 7, with 4 bases in between. Germline lookup yields CDR1 SEHNR and CDR2 FQNEAQ (reference sequence). The CDR3 consists of 10 residues. The CDR3 sequence: CASSFREQYF. DNA for the CDR3: TGTGCCAGCAGCTTTAGAGAGCAGTACTTC.

V is TRBV29-1 and J is TRBJ2-7; D unresolved. This CDR3 region has 12 residues. Germline loops: CDR1 SQVTM, CDR2 ANQGSEA. V was cut by 6 bases and J by 0 bases, with 9 bases left in between. The CDR3: CSVTYSSYEQYF. CDR3 DNA sequence: TGCAGCGTGACATACAGCTCCTACGAGCAGTACTTC.

This clone was recorded once. The chain carries TRBV7-9 and TRBJ2-5, with D hard to call. Germline values: CDR1 SEHNR, CDR2 FQNEAQ (reference sequence). The germline V and J ends were trimmed by 1 base and 9 bases, with 6 bases remaining between them. The length of the CDR3 is 11 residues. This CDR3 reads CASSLEGSQYF. In nucleotides, the CDR3 is TGTGCCAGCAGCTTAGAGGGTTCCCAGTACTTC.

Concerning this clone: The sample contains more than one DNA sequence encoding this CDR3. The V call is TRBV7-9, the J call TRBJ2-7; D possibly uses TRBD1 or TRBD2 (5 bases each). The germline V and J ends were trimmed by 5 bases and 2 bases, with 7 bases remaining between them. The germline V gene encodes CDR1 SEHNR and CDR2 FQNEAQ (reference sequence). The CDR3 length is 12 residues. The CDR3 sequence: CASSGTTYEQYF. CDR3 nucleotides: TGTGCCAGCAGCGGGACCACCTACGAGCAGTACTTC.

Only one count was recorded for this clone. The chain employs TRBV29-1 and TRBJ2-1; 7 nucleotides line up with TRBD1. The CDR3 runs 15 residues. Germline V lookup: CDR1 SQVTM, CDR2 ANQGSEA. The trim removed 5 bases at V and 4 bases at J, leaving 11 bases unmatched. The DNA for the CDR3 is TGCAGCGTTCCAACAACCGGGACAGCATACAATGAGCAGTTCTTC. The encoded protein is CSVPTTGTAYNEQFF.

The chain carries TRBV9 and TRBJ1-2, with D unresolved. Germline CDR1 reads SGDLS; CDR2 reads YYNGEE. V lost 7 bases and J lost 7, with 20 bases in between. This CDR3 region has 14 residues. CDR3 sequence (DNA): TGTGCCAGCGGGTCGGGAGTGGGTACTGGTGGCTACACCTTC. This gives the protein CASGSGVGTGGYTF. Combining the CDR3 with reference TRBV9 and TRBJ1-2 gives the whole variable domain DSGVTQTPKHLITATGQRVTLRCSPRSGDLSVYWYQQSLDQGLQFLIQYYNGEERAKGNILERFSAQQFPDLHSELNLSSLELGDSALYFCASGSGVGTGGYTFGSGTRLTVV.

The V and J genes are TRBV29-1 and TRBJ2-7; 8 nucleotides match TRBD1. Germline V gene data show CDR1 as SQVTM and CDR2 as ANQGSEA. Losses at the gene ends were 6 bases for V and 5 bases for J; bases not matched to a gene: 15. The CDR3 has 15 residues. CDR3 DNA sequence: TGCAGCGTCCATAGGTTGGCAGGGGGCATGGACGAGCAGTACTTC. Translation: CSVHRLAGGMDEQYF.

This clone was observed a few times. The chain carries TRBV6-5 and TRBJ2-2; tentatively, D is TRBD1 (5 bases). The length of the CDR3 is 14 residues. Germline V gives CDR1 MNHEY, CDR2 SVGAGI. Trimming removed 2 bases from V and 5 bases from J, with 9 bases in between. CDR3 amino acids: CASSYGAATGELFF. The CDR3 DNA reads TGTGCCAGCAGTTACGGGGCGGCGACCGGGGAGCTGTTTTTT.

The chain has TRBV5-5 and TRBJ2-1; no reliable D call. Germline V CDR1 and CDR2: SGHKS, YYEKEE (reference sequence). V dropped 5 bases and J dropped 7 bases, with 10 bases sitting between them. This CDR3 has 12 residues. The CDR3 sequence is CASRRAWNEQFF. CDR3 bases: TGTGCCAGCAGGCGCGCTTGGAATGAGCAGTTCTTC. The full variable domain, rest sourced from reference TRBV5-5 and TRBJ2-1, is DAGVTQSPTHLIKTRGQQVTLRCSPISGHKSVSWYQQVLGQGPQFIFQYYEKEERGRGNFPDRFSARQFPNYSSELNVNALLLGDSALYLCASRRAWNEQFFGPGTRLTVL.

This sequence joins TRBV9 and TRBJ2-7; 10 bases match TRBD1. The germline gives CDR1 SGDLS, CDR2 YYNGEE. Trimming removed 4 bases from V and 5 bases from J; junction bases left unmatched: 6. The CDR3 covers 14 residues. The CDR3 protein is CASSKEGTGDEQYF. The CDR3 DNA is TGTGCCAGCAGCAAAGAGGGGACAGGGGACGAGCAGTACTTC.

The gene calls are TRBV11-3 and TRBJ2-3; 7 bases are a match to TRBD1. The CDR3 loop spans 15 amino acids. V gave up 11 bases and J gave up 2 bases; unmatched junction bases: 13. Germline lookup yields CDR1 SGHNT and CDR2 YENEEA. CDR3 sequence: CASVGQDLLTDTQYF. CDR3 bases: TGTGCCTCCGTAGGACAGGACCTCCTCACAGATACGCAGTATTTT.